This T cell receptor beta chain was obtained from a study of T cell responses to AZD1222 COVID-19 vaccine. Data came from immunoSEQ multiplex PCR; TCRdb stores just in-frame clones and leaves some out. The sample lists around 80,000 clones, 83% seen once, with approximately 1.3% in the top ten. V lost 5 bases to trimming and J lost 4 bases, with 15 bases between them. Germline lookup yields CDR1 KGHSH and CDR2 LQKENI. The CDR3 runs to 15 residues. The starting material was peripheral blood, obtained 28 days after the second AZD1222 dose. The chain joins TRBV18 to TRBJ1-5, with D tentatively TRBD1 (6 bases). This TCR was recovered from an adult who received the AZD1222 COVID-19 vaccine. The CDR3 loop is CASSSRGGINQPQHF. The DNA of the CDR3 is TGTGCCAGCTCATCGAGGGGGGGGATAAATCAGCCCCAGCATTTT.